The source of this T cell receptor beta chain is a study of blood T cells in healthy people across ages. Study-level results: Diversity of TCR beta per million T cells declined in a roughly linear way with age.

Collection of approximately 9.3 milliliters of peripheral blood was performed for each donor. The CDR3 has 12 amino acids. Trimming removed 9 bases from V and 8 bases from J, with 16 bases in between. Germline lookup yields CDR1 MNHEY and CDR2 SMNVEV (reference sequence). Turning to this clonotype: Its specificity is unknown.

Primers used in a second PCR of roughly 6 to 11 cycles were a sample-barcoded 5' primer and a J-beta primer mix. TCRdb re-called the 5' RACE reads through MiXCR, storing one row per CDR3 protein. The sample has about 1,800,000 distinct CDR3 sequences, roughly 27% seen once; the top ten hold less than 9.5%. The chain couples TRBV27 to TRBJ1-2, with D possibly matching TRBD1 (6 bases). Material for sequencing was blood. This sequence was found in a woman aged 30 to 39 in good health. CDR3: CASTRQARGYTF. DNA of the CDR3: TGTGCCAGTACACGACAGGCACGGGGCTACACCTTC.